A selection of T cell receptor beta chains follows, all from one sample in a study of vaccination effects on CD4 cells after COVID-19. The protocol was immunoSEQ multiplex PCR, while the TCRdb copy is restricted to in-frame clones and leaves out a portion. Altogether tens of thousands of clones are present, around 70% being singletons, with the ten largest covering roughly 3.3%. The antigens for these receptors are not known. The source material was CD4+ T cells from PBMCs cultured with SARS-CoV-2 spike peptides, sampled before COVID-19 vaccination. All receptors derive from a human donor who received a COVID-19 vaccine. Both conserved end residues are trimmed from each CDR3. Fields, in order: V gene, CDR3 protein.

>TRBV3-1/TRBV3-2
ASSLREQPQH
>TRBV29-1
SVAQGNTIY
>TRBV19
ASSIGTGDYEQY
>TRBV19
ASHRGLAGGWDTGELF
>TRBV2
AKVTGELF
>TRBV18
ASSPPTGQGNSYNEQF
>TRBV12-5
ASGLWENQPQH
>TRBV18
ASSPQSGDNEQF
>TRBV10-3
AISGQLGTYNEQF
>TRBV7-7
ASSLGIFNEQF
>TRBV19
ASSIRGDNYGYT
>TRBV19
ASRSGPGYEQY
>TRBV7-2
ASSSRGADTQY
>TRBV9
ASSLDRSGYT
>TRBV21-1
ASSIRPGQESPLH
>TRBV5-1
ASSLPGNTEAF
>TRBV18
ASSPRLAGGYNEQF
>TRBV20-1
SITANYGYT
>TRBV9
ASSVVGDTPEAF
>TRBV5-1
ASSLVSQDWPDTQY
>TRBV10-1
ASSVARANTGELF
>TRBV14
ASSQAGGGAKDTQY
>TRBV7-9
ASSSTGGREKLF
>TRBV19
ASSTSGGALDEQF
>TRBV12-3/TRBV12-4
ASSFGITGELF
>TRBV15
ATSRPLGGPGANVLT
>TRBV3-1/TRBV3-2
ASSPFGGSYNEQF
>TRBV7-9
ASSLGVAGSYGYT
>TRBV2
ASSAGVTEAF
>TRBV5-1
ASSLGTGGSNEKLF
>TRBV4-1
ASSQGIRDSSYEQY
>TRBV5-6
ASSLRVAGVRTYEQY
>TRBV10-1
ASSGDRGQETQY
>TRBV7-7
ASSSGRSWQETQY
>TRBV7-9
ASSLVGNTEAF
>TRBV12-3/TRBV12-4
ASRARGGEQY
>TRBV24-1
ATSDTGTSDSYEQY
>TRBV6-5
ASKTSFWDTEAF
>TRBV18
ASSPPADRDEQY
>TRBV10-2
ASSERVGRSVNTGELF
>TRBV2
ASSVAGGGTDTQY
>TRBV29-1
SVEEGQGYYGYT
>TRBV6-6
ASRARGNEQF
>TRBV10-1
ASSVSNTEAF
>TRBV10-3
AIKGVSSYNEQF
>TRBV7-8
ASSPQGPSGNTIY
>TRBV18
ASSPPGQGNTIY
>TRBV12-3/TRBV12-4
ASSFGGWTEAF
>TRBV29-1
SVADRGTTNYGYT
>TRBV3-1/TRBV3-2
ASSIFGIEAF
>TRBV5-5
ASSPLAGVGFTDTQY
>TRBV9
ASSPALRAGTDTQY
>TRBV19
ASSIGASGNTIY
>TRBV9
ASSATSGGETQY